This T cell receptor (beta chain) was sequenced during a study of shared clonotypes between healthy human individuals. HIV-negative, healthy adults without recent acute infections or vaccinations were the donors. Evenly divided among several immunoSEQ plates was the genomic DNA of each subset. Profiled with immunoSEQ multiplex PCR; TCRdb holds only in-frame clones, not every one. The sample yields some 2,500,000 clones, under 95% seen once. Findings of the study overall: Enrolling few donors narrowed the genetic and exposure-history diversity that was represented. Blood alone was sampled, and tissue repertoires likely differ.

Concerning this clone: What it recognizes is unknown.

Trimming took 7 bases from V and 2 from J, leaving 12 bases between them. Germline values: CDR1 MDHEN, CDR2 SYDVKM. The CDR3 extends over 14 amino acids. The clonotype originates from a man aged 18 to 35 in good health. Some clones in this sample may be carry-over from other donors' samples. The sequenced sample was naive CD4+ T cells from PBMCs. Described subset: CD45RA+ positively selected. The rearrangement joins TRBV28 to TRBJ1-5; D unclear. The CDR3 DNA reads as TGTGCCAGCATAAGTCCCGGGCGCAATCAGCCCCAGCATTTT. It specifies CASISPGRNQPQHF.